This T cell receptor beta chain was profiled in a study of T cell repertoires in cytomegalovirus infection (dated by TCRdb to the late 2010s). Regarding the complete study: Peptide stimulations targeted recently identified HLA-C-restricted CMV epitopes, whose presentation resists viral immunomodulation, together with well-studied HLA-B-restricted epitopes. Donor HLA type was relevant to the analysis, because carriage of CMV infection together with the matching HLA type was indicated by public TCR beta signatures. Study-level results and caveats: The ex vivo response was dominated by HLA-C-restricted CMV-specific TCR beta clonotypes, and the single most frequent clonotype in two of eight donors was supplied by these HLA-C-restricted clonotypes. In both this cohort and an independent cohort of 300 to 450 donors, the cumulative frequency of public TCR beta family members distinguished carriers of CMV infection plus the relevant HLA type.

Points on this clonotype: The specificity of this receptor is unknown. Base qualities were left out, and no much larger clone turns up one base away.

The data were produced on an Illumina HiSeq 1500. TCRdb cleaned the public reads at Q25 with fastp, built clones with MiXCR and kept in-frame beta chains. Identical CDR3 proteins give one entry, which carries the most common genes and DNA. For this sample there are 550,000 to 850,000 distinct CDR3 sequences; around 30% appear just once. The ten largest clones add up to around a sixth of the sample. Sample treatment or condition, as interpreted from the label and publication: in vitro stimulation with specific CMV peptide epitopes to enrich CMV-specific T cells. The sequence was obtained from a human donor in good health (CMV status not recorded). Some clones in this sample may be carry-over from other donors' samples. This sample comprised cultured PBMCs, obtained from culture after CMV antigen stimulation.

The CDR3 amino acid sequence is: CASSYSRTSGPNEQFF. The nucleotide sequence reads TGTGCCAGCAGTTACTCGAGGACTAGCGGACCGAATGAGCAGTTCTTC. The sequence joins TRBV6-2 or TRBV6-3 to TRBJ2-1, with 10 junctional bases fitting TRBD2. After removal of 0 bases from V and 7 bases from J, the junction retains 6 bases not matched to a gene. The CDR3 has 16 amino acids, counting the end cysteine and phenylalanine. Just CDR3 DNA is preserved here, 48 bases in frame from base 1. The germline V gene sets CDR1 to MNHEY and CDR2 to SVGEGT.